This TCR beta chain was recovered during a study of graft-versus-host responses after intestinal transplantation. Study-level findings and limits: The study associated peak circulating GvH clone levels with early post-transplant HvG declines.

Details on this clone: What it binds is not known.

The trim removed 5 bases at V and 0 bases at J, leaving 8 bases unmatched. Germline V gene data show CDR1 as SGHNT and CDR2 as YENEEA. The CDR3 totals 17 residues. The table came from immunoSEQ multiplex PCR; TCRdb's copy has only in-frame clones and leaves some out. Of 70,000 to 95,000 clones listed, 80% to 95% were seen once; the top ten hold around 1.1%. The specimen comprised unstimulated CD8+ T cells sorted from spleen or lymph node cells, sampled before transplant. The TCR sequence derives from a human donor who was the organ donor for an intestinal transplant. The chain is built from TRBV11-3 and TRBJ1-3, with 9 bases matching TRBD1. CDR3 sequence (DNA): TGTGCCAGCAGCACCCGACAGGGGGGATTCTCTGGAAACACCATATATTTT. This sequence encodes CASSTRQGGFSGNTIYF.